A single sample gave rise to the 3 T cell receptor beta chains below, sequenced in a study of shared clonotypes between healthy human individuals. Profiled with immunoSEQ multiplex PCR; TCRdb holds only in-frame clones, not every one. This sample yields about 1 million clones, of which around 76% are seen a single time; less than 1.5% belongs to the top ten. The sequenced sample consisted of memory CD4+ T cells sorted from blood. Subset specified: CD45RA-negative fraction. All receptors derive from a man aged 18 to 29 in good health.

The chain combines TRBV9 with TRBJ2-2; either TRBD1 or TRBD2 may fit D (5 bases each). CDR3 length: 14 amino acids. Germline CDR1 and CDR2: SGDLS and YYNGEE. Trimming stripped 5 bases from V and 5 bases from J, with 13 bases between. The CDR3 nucleotides read TGTGCCAGCAGGTCCGGGACCCAAACCGGGGAGCTGTTTTTT. It encodes CASRSGTQTGELFF.

Of note for this clone: A read error may be the cause here, since a much bigger clone is one base away. Here the CDR3 DNA reads TGTGCCAGCAGCTTAGGTCCCGGGGAGCTGTTTTTT. Amino acid sequence: CASSLGPGELFF. The chain is built from TRBV7-6 and TRBJ2-2; no definite D call. CDR1 and CDR2 from the germline V gene are SGHVS and FNYEAQ. This CDR3 has 12 amino acids. V shed 1 base and J shed 6 bases, with 3 bases lying between them.

The rearrangement uses TRBV4-3 and TRBJ2-2; D ambiguous. V was clipped by 2 bases and J by 1 base, with 14 bases between them. This CDR3 spans 17 amino acids. Germline lookup yields CDR1 LGHNA and CDR2 YSLEER. This CDR3 reads CASSQRPETVNTGELFF. The CDR3 DNA sequence: TGCGCCAGCAGCCAACGCCCCGAGACGGTGAACACCGGGGAGCTGTTTTTT.